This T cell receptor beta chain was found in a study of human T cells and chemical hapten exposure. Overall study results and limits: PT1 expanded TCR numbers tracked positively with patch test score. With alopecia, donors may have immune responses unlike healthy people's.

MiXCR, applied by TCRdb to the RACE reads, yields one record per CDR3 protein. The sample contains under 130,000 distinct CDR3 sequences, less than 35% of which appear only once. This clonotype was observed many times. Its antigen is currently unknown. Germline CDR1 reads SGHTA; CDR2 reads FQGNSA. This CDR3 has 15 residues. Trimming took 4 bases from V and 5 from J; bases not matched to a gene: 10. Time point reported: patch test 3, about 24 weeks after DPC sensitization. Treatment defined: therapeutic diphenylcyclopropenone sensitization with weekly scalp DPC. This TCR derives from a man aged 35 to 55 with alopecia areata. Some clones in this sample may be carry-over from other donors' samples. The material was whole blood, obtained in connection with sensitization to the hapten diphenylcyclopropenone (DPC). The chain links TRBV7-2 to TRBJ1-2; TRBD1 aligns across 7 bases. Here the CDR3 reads CASSSTRQGGYGYTF. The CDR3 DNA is TGTGCCAGCAGCTCCACCCGACAGGGCGGATATGGCTACACCTTC.